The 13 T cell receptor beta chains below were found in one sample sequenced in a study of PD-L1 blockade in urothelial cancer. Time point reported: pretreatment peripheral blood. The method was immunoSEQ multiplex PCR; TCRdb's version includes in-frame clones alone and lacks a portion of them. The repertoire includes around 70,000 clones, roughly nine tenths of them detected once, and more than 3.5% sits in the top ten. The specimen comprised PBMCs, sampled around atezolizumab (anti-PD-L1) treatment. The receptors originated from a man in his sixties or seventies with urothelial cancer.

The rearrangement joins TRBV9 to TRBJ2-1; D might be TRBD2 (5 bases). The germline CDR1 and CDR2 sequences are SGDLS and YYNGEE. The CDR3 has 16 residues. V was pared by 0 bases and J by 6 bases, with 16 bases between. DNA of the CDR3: TGTGCCAGCAGCGTAGCAAGGGATCACCGGGGCAATGAGCAGTTCTTC. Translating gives CASSVARDHRGNEQFF.

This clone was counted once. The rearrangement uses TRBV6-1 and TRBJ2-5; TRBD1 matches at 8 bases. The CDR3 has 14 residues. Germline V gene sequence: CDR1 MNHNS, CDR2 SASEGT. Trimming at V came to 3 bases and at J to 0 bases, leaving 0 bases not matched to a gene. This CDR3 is CASSDRGHQETQYF. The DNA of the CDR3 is TGTGCCAGCAGTGACAGGGGGCACCAAGAGACCCAGTACTTC.

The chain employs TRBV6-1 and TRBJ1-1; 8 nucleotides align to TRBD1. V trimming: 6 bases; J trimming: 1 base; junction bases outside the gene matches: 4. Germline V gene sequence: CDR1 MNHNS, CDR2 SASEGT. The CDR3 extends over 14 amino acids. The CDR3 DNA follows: TGTGCCAGCAGCCGACAGGGGCCGAACACTGAAGCTTTCTTT. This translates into CASSRQGPNTEAFF.

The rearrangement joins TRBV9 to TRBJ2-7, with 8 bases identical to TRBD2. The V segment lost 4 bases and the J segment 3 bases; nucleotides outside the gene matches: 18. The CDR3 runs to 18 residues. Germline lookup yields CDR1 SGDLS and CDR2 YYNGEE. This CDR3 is CASSPGGYAGGTSYEQYF. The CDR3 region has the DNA TGTGCCAGCAGCCCAGGAGGGTACGCGGGAGGTACAAGCTACGAGCAGTACTTC.

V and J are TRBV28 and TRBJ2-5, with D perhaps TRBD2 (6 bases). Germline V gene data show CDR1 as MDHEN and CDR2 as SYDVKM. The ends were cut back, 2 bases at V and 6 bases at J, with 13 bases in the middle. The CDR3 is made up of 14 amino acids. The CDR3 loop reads CASSLGTLEKTQYF. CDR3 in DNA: TGTGCCAGCAGTTTAGGGACTCTCGAGAAGACCCAGTACTTC.

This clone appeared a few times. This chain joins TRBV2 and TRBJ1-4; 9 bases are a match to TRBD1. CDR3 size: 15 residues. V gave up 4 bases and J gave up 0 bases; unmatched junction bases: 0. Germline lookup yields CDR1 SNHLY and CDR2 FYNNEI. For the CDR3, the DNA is TGTGCCAGCAGTGGACAGGGGGCAACTAATGAAAAACTGTTTTTT. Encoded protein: CASSGQGATNEKLFF. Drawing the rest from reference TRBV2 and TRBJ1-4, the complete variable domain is EPEVTQTPSHQVTQMGQEVILRCVPISNHLYFYWYRQILGQKVEFLVSFYNNEISEKSEIFDDQFSVERPDGSNFTLKIRSTKLEDSAMYFCASSGQGATNEKLFFGSGTQLSVL.

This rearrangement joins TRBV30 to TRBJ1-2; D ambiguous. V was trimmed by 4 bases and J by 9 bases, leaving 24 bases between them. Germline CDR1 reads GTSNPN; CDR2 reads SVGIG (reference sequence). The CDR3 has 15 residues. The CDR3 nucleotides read TGTGCCTGGAATCCCTCCGAGGGCAACCAAGCCCGCTACACCTTC. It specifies CAWNPSEGNQARYTF.

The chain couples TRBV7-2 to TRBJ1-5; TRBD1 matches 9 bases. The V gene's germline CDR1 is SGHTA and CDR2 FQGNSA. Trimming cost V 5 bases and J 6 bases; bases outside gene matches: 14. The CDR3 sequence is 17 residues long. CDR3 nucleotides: TGTGCCAGCAGCCACTCTGGGACAGGGTCGGGCGGTCAGCCCCAGCATTTT. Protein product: CASSHSGTGSGGQPQHF.

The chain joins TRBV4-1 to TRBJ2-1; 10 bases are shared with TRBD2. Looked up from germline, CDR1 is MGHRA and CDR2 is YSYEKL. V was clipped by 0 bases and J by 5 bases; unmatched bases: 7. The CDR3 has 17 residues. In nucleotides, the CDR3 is TGCGCCAGCAGCCAAGATATGGCTAGCGGGGGTGACAATGAGCAGTTCTTC. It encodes CASSQDMASGGDNEQFF.

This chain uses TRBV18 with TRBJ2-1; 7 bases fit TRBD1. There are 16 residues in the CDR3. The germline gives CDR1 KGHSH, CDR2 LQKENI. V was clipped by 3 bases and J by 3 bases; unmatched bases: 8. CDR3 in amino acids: CASSPYRQGDYNEQFF. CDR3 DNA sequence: TGTGCCAGCTCACCTTACAGACAGGGCGACTACAATGAGCAGTTCTTC.

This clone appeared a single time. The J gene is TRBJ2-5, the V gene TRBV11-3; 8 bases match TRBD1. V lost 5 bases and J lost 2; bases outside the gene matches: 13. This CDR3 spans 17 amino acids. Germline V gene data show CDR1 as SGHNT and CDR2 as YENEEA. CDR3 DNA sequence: TGTGCCAGCAGCGAAGCCTTCGGACAGGGCAAACAAGAGACCCAGTACTTC. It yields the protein CASSEAFGQGKQETQYF.

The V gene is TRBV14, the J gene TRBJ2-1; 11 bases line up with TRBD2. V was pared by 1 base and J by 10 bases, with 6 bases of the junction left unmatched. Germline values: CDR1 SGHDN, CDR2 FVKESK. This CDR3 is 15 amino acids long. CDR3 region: CASSQGLAGNEEQFF. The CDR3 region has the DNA TGTGCCAGCAGCCAAGGACTAGCGGGGAACGAAGAGCAGTTCTTC.

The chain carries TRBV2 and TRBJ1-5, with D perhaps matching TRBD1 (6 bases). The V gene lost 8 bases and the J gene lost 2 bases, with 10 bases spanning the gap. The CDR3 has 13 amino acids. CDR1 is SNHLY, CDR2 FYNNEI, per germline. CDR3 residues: CASHRAGNQPQHF. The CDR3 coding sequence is TGTGCCAGCCACAGGGCAGGCAATCAGCCCCAGCATTTT.